The clone carrying this T cell receptor beta chain has just one count. This sample was taken from a study of blood T cell repertoires in COVID-19. Study-level background: Researchers got acute and convalescent COVID-19 samples from the United States, Italy and Spain. Nucleic acid was either cDNA or gDNA, and it came from T cells, B-cell-depleted T cells, or PBMCs.

Trimming shortened V by 5 bases and J by 5 bases, and 13 bases separated the two germline ends. Germline V gene sequence: CDR1 MNHEY, CDR2 SMNVEV (reference sequence). CDR3 length equals 15 residues. Authors' analysis steps: Estimates of nucleated cell counts were drawn from the amplification of reference gene primers. Libraries were prepared by immunoSEQ multiplex PCR; TCRdb keeps only in-frame clonotypes and omits some of them. V, J and clone size are those of that table, while D and trimming were read from the DNA. Of 200,000 to 300,000 clones listed, approximately 78% were seen once; the top ten hold over 10%.

Sequencing was done on a sample of peripheral blood. The J gene is TRBJ1-6, the V gene TRBV27, with no clear D. This TCR was sampled from a woman aged 55 to 70 with active or convalescent COVID-19. This CDR3 reads CASSPPPGNNSPLHF. The DNA for the CDR3 is TGTGCCAGCAGTCCTCCCCCGGGGAATAATTCACCCCTCCACTTT.